A single sample gave rise to the 20 T cell receptor beta chains below, sequenced in a study of blood T cell repertoires in COVID-19. Profiled with immunoSEQ multiplex PCR; TCRdb holds only in-frame clones, not every one. The table records just over 60,000 clones, 65% to 85% of them present only once. The sequenced sample was peripheral blood. Receptor source: a woman of 80 years or more with active or convalescent COVID-19.

V and J are TRBV3-1 (or the pseudogene TRBV3-2) and TRBJ1-4; 7 bases line up with TRBD1. With V trimmed by 3 bases and J by 7 bases, 5 bases remained unmatched. The CDR3 is 14 amino acids. Germline CDR1 and CDR2: LGHDT and YNNKEL (reference sequence). For the CDR3, the DNA is TGTGCCAGCAGCCAGGCAGGGGGTGGTGAAAAACTGTTTTTT. Translated, it gives CASSQAGGGEKLFF.

V and J are TRBV2 and TRBJ2-3, with 12 positions matching TRBD2. In germline, CDR1 is SNHLY, CDR2 FYNNEI. V lost 4 bases and J lost 6; bases outside the gene matches: 2. The CDR3 has 14 residues. The CDR3 nucleotides are TGTGCCAGCAGTGCTAGCGGGGGGGCGGATACGCAGTATTTT. This translates into CASSASGGADTQYF.

The rearrangement joins TRBV5-1 to TRBJ1-3; a weak D match, TRBD1 (5 bases). The CDR3 spans 19 residues. V shed 0 bases and J shed 2 bases, with 21 bases lying between them. Germline V CDR1 and CDR2: SGHRS, YFSETQ. CDR3 amino acids: CASSLDRRGASHPGNTIYF. CDR3 DNA: TGCGCCAGCAGCTTGGACAGGAGAGGTGCCTCCCATCCTGGAAACACCATATATTTT.

The rearrangement links TRBV3-1 (or the pseudogene TRBV3-2) to TRBJ1-2; perhaps TRBD1 as D (6 bases). Per germline, CDR1 LGHDT and CDR2 YNNKEL (reference sequence). The V and J ends lost 6 bases and 7 bases respectively, with 27 bases between them. The CDR3 consists of 17 residues. This CDR3 is CASSMNLGGGGSVGYTF. The CDR3 DNA is TGTGCCAGCAGTATGAATCTAGGGGGGGGCGGCTCGGTTGGCTACACCTTC.

This chain connects TRBV3-1 (or the pseudogene TRBV3-2) to TRBJ2-3; 8 bases align to TRBD2. Germline V gene lookup returns CDR1 LGHDT and CDR2 YNNKEL (reference sequence). This CDR3 contains 16 residues. The trim removed 1 base at V and 4 bases at J, leaving 7 bases unmatched. The CDR3 is CASSQGSGGPADTQYF. CDR3 in DNA: TGTGCCAGCAGCCAAGGGTCGGGGGGGCCAGCAGATACGCAGTATTTT.

The rearrangement uses TRBV5-1 and TRBJ1-1; 7 bases map to TRBD1. Germline-derived CDR1 and CDR2 are SGHRS and YFSETQ. V shed 4 bases and J 1 base; nucleotides not matched to a gene: 4. The CDR3 length is 14 residues. The CDR3 spells CASSHRTGNTEAFF. The CDR3 DNA sequence: TGCGCCAGCAGCCATAGGACAGGGAACACTGAAGCTTTCTTT.

This clone was seen a handful of times. The genes are TRBV12-3 or TRBV12-4 and TRBJ1-1; D gene ambiguous. The CDR3 spans 13 residues. The V and J ends lost 7 bases and 0 bases respectively, with 9 bases between them. CDR3 loop: CASTEQLNTEAFF. For the CDR3, the DNA is TGTGCCAGCACTGAACAATTGAACACTGAAGCTTTCTTT.

The V gene is TRBV15, the J gene TRBJ2-7; TRBD1 matches at 8 bases. Germline assignment: CDR1 LNHNV and CDR2 YYDKDF (reference sequence). The length of the CDR3 is 16 residues. Trimming cost V 1 base and J 4 bases; bases outside gene matches: 9. In DNA form, the CDR3 reads TGTGCCACCAGCAGAGTCCCAGGGGGCCCTCTATACGAGCAGTACTTC. It is translated as CATSRVPGGPLYEQYF.

This clone was observed a few times. The rearrangement links TRBV6-1 to TRBJ2-1; 8 positions match TRBD2. This CDR3 is built from 19 residues. Trimming cost V 4 bases and J 0 bases; bases outside gene matches: 14. CDR1 MNHNS and CDR2 SASEGT come from the germline V gene. CDR3 protein: CASSGRAGGSASSYNEQFF. The DNA for the CDR3 is TGTGCCAGCAGTGGACGGGCGGGGGGCTCCGCTAGCTCCTACAATGAGCAGTTCTTC.

The chain employs TRBV2 and TRBJ2-5; a weak D match, TRBD1 (5 bases). The ends were cut back, 10 bases at V and 1 base at J, with 10 bases in the middle. The CDR3 contains 12 residues. CDR1 is SNHLY, CDR2 FYNNEI, per germline. The DNA of the CDR3 is TGTGCCAACGGACATATCCAAGAGACCCAGTACTTC. Translated: CANGHIQETQYF.

The V and J genes are TRBV5-1 and TRBJ1-1, with D possibly TRBD1 on 6 matching bases. This CDR3 contains 15 residues. CDR1 and CDR2 (germline): SGHRS, YFSETQ. Trimming cost V 4 bases and J 2 bases, with 15 bases left between them. The CDR3 region has the DNA TGCGCCAGCAGCACTGGAGGGGGGGAAAACACTGAAGCTTTCTTT. Translation gives CASSTGGGENTEAFF. The variable domain in full, with the rest retrieved from reference TRBV5-1 and TRBJ1-1, is KAGVTQTPRYLIKTRGQQVTLSCSPISGHRSVSWYQQTPGQGLQFLFEYFSETQRNKGNFPGRFSGRQFSNSRSEMNVSTLELGDSALYLCASSTGGGENTEAFFGQGTRLTVV.

This chain uses TRBV6-5 with TRBJ1-4; 8 bases are shared with TRBD1. CDR1 and CDR2 (germline): MNHEY, SVGAGI. V shed 6 bases, J shed 6 bases, and the junction held 6 bases outside the gene matches. The CDR3 is 14 amino acids. The CDR3 loop reads CASRPQGGDEKLFF. CDR3 DNA: TGTGCCAGCAGACCACAGGGGGGGGATGAAAAACTGTTTTTT.

The chain is built from TRBV19 and TRBJ1-6; D ambiguous. The V gene lost 3 bases and the J gene lost 7 bases, with 4 bases spanning the gap. The CDR3 is 12 amino acids. Germline assignment: CDR1 LNHDA and CDR2 SQIVND (reference sequence). Here the CDR3 DNA reads TGTGCCAGTAGTATGAGCAATTCACCCCTCCACTTT. Its protein product is CASSMSNSPLHF.

This chain connects TRBV5-1 to TRBJ2-1; perhaps TRBD1 as D (6 bases). Trimming stripped 4 bases from V and 4 bases from J, with 12 bases between. This CDR3 has 14 residues. Germline-derived CDR1 and CDR2 are SGHRS and YFSETQ. This CDR3 reads CASSGGDTYNEQFF. The CDR3 DNA sequence: TGCGCCAGCAGCGGGGGCGACACTTACAATGAGCAGTTCTTC.

The rearrangement links TRBV7-9 to TRBJ1-2, with 9 bases lining up with TRBD1. Germline CDR1 and CDR2: SEHNR and FQNEAQ (reference sequence). With 5 bases clipped from V and 2 bases from J, the junction kept 6 bases outside the gene matches. The CDR3 spans 15 residues. CDR3 nucleotide sequence: TGTGCCAGCAGCCAGGACAGGGGAGGAAACTATGGCTACACCTTC. Protein: CASSQDRGGNYGYTF.

This clone was observed a handful of times. A junction end diverges from the germline sequence, so it may reflect a read error. This chain connects TRBV2 to TRBJ2-7, with D possibly matching TRBD1 (5 bases). This CDR3 comprises 11 residues. Per the germline V gene, CDR1 is SNHLY and CDR2 is FYNNEI. Here the CDR3 reads CASSEGTGGDF. In DNA form, the CDR3 reads TGTGCCAGCAGTGAAGGCACAGGCGGTGACTTC. The full variable domain, its missing parts supplied by reference TRBV2 and TRBJ2-7, is EPEVTQTPSHQVTQMGQEVILRCVPISNHLYFYWYRQILGQKVEFLVSFYNNEISEKSEIFDDQFSVERPDGSNFTLKIRSTKLEDSAMYFCASSEGTGGDFGPGTRLTVT.

This rearrangement joins TRBV2 to TRBJ2-2, with 9 bases that match TRBD1. V lost 6 bases, J lost 4 bases, and 3 bases stayed unmatched. CDR1 and CDR2 (germline): SNHLY, FYNNEI. This CDR3 comprises 14 residues. In DNA form, the CDR3 reads TGTGCCAGCAGGGGACAGGGCGGCACCGGGGAGCTGTTTTTT. Protein: CASRGQGGTGELFF.

As for this clone: Other DNA variants within this sample encode the same CDR3. This chain connects TRBV10-3 to TRBJ2-7; 10 bases are shared with TRBD1. Trimming cost V 4 bases and J 2 bases; bases outside gene matches: 5. Looked up from germline, CDR1 is ENHRY and CDR2 is SYGVKD. The CDR3 runs to 15 residues. The CDR3 spells CAISVPGQGAYEQYF. CDR3 DNA: TGTGCCATCAGTGTCCCCGGACAGGGGGCCTACGAGCAGTACTTC.

This chain joins TRBV29-1 and TRBJ1-5, with D unclear. V dropped 5 bases and J dropped 3 bases, with 14 bases sitting between them. The CDR3 is 14 residues long. The V gene's germline CDR1 is SQVTM and CDR2 ANQGSEA. This chain's CDR3 is CSVSWGGNNQPQHF. Here the CDR3 DNA reads TGCAGCGTTAGTTGGGGAGGGAACAATCAGCCCCAGCATTTT. Complete variable domain (other parts from reference TRBV29-1 and TRBJ1-5): SAVISQKPSRDICQRGTSLTIQCQVDSQVTMMFWYRQQPGQSLTLIATANQGSEATYESGFVIDKFPISRPNLTFSTLTVSNMSPEDSSIYLCSVSWGGNNQPQHFGDGTRLSIL.

The V call is TRBV2, the J call TRBJ1-5, with D uncertain. CDR3 size: 13 residues. Germline V lookup: CDR1 SNHLY, CDR2 FYNNEI. V lost 4 bases and J lost 5, with 9 bases in between. For the CDR3, the DNA is TGTGCCAGCAGTGCGTCTTTAGATCAGCCCCAGCATTTT. Its protein product is CASSASLDQPQHF.